The 23 T cell receptor beta chains given below trace back to one sample, sequenced in a study of T cells in Graves' hyperthyroidism and ophthalmopathy. Amplification of TCR beta CDR3 regions used RNA as the template. Primed by the HTBI set, a first-round RT-PCR was run on the TCR CDR3. Via MiXCR, TCRdb re-called the multiplex PCR reads, giving one row per CDR3 protein. This table holds more than 550,000 distinct CDR3 sequences, around 20% found once. The sample consisted of blood. These receptors were obtained from a woman between 45 and 65 years old with Graves' hyperthyroidism that later progressed to Graves' ophthalmopathy.

This clonotype has a handful of counts. This chain joins TRBV6-2 or TRBV6-3 and TRBJ2-7, with no clear D. CDR3 length equals 12 residues. Germline values: CDR1 MNHEY, CDR2 SVGEGT. V dropped 5 bases and J dropped 3 bases, with 8 bases sitting between them. The CDR3 DNA sequence: TGTGCCAGCAGTCCCCCGATCTACGAGCAGTACTTC. As protein: CASSPPIYEQYF.

V usage is TRBV29-1 and J usage is TRBJ1-1; D uncertain. Trimming removed 2 bases at V and 8 bases at J, with 12 bases between. Germline CDR1 is SQVTM and CDR2 is ANQGSEA. CDR3 length: 12 residues. The CDR3 region is CSVEFTPREAFF. The DNA for the CDR3 is TGCAGCGTTGAATTCACTCCGAGGGAAGCTTTCTTT.

The rearrangement uses TRBV6-2 or TRBV6-3 and TRBJ2-6; D might be TRBD1 (5 bases). The CDR3 has 22 residues. Germline loops: CDR1 MNHEY, CDR2 SVGEGT. V was clipped by 6 bases and J by 0 bases, with 30 bases between them. The CDR3 region has the DNA TGTGCCAGCAGAACTCTAAACAAGGGGTTGGGGTACAATCCCTCTGGGGCCAACGTCCTGACTTTC. As protein: CASRTLNKGLGYNPSGANVLTF.

This clonotype has a count of ten or more. The rearrangement links TRBV5-1 to TRBJ2-2, with D perhaps TRBD1 or TRBD2 (5 bases each). The CDR3 contains 14 residues. Germline assignment: CDR1 SGHRS and CDR2 YFSETQ. V shed 4 bases and J shed 3 bases, with 10 bases lying between them. The CDR3 reads CASSGTVDTGELFF. The CDR3 nucleotides read TGCGCCAGCAGCGGGACGGTAGACACCGGGGAGCTGTTTTTT.

This clonotype was detected ten times or more. The rearrangement links TRBV3-1 to TRBJ2-5; 11 bases map to TRBD2. The junction had 16 bases not matched to a gene; V was cut back by 1 base and J by 9 bases. This CDR3 spans 18 amino acids. CDR1 and CDR2 (germline): LGHDT, YNNKEL (reference sequence). The CDR3 DNA follows: TGTGCCAGCAGCCAAGCGGCGACTAGCGGGGTGAAAAGTATGGCCCAGTACTTC. This translates into CASSQAATSGVKSMAQYF.

The chain couples TRBV20-1 to TRBJ1-3; possibly TRBD1 for D (5 bases). Trimming removed 6 bases from V and 4 bases from J, with 10 bases in between. Germline values: CDR1 DFQATT, CDR2 SNEGSKA (reference sequence). CDR3 length: 12 residues. For the CDR3, the DNA is TGCAGTGCGCTGGGACTCGGAAACACCATATATTTT. Its translation: CSALGLGNTIYF.

This clonotype was found a few times. This chain's CDR3 is CATSRDLVLSSGNTIYF. The CDR3 DNA reads TGTGCCACCAGCAGAGATTTGGTGTTGAGCTCTGGAAACACCATATATTTT. This chain joins TRBV15 and TRBJ1-3; D remains unclear. This CDR3 has 17 amino acids. The V end lost 0 bases, the J end lost 0 bases, and 12 bases lay between the germline ends. Germline-derived CDR1 and CDR2 are LNHNV and YYDKDF (reference sequence).

This clonotype was observed a handful of times. The chain joins TRBV29-1 to TRBJ2-5; 12 bases fit TRBD2. Germline V gene sequence: CDR1 SQVTM, CDR2 ANQGSEA. Losses at the gene ends were 4 bases for V and 3 bases for J; bases not matched to a gene: 3. This CDR3 is built from 14 residues. The CDR3 region is CSVVRTSGEETQYF. The DNA for the CDR3 is TGCAGCGTTGTAAGGACTAGCGGGGAAGAGACCCAGTACTTC.

V is TRBV19 and J is TRBJ1-5, with D possibly being TRBD1 (5 bases). Trimming removed 3 bases from V and 3 bases from J, with 9 bases in between. Germline-derived CDR1 and CDR2 are LNHDA and SQIVND (reference sequence). CDR3 length: 14 amino acids. This chain's CDR3 is CASSMRQTNQPQHF. The CDR3, as DNA: TGTGCCAGTAGTATGCGACAGACCAATCAGCCCCAGCATTTT.

This clonotype came up many times. The rearrangement joins TRBV12-3 or TRBV12-4 to TRBJ2-5; tentatively, D is TRBD1 (6 bases). The CDR3 totals 14 residues. Trimming removed 0 bases at V and 1 base at J, with 6 bases between. The DNA for the CDR3 is TGTGCCAGCAGTTTAGCGGGGGCCCAAGAGACCCAGTACTTC. Translating gives CASSLAGAQETQYF.

In its sample, this clonotype was seen many times. This chain joins TRBV11-3 and TRBJ2-1, with D possibly being TRBD2 (5 bases). Per germline, CDR1 SGHNT and CDR2 YENEEA. This CDR3 region has 15 residues. Trimming left V 4 bases short and J 0 bases short, with 10 bases between. The DNA for the CDR3 is TGTGCCAGCAGCTCTAGCAAGAGCTCCTACAATGAGCAGTTCTTC. This sequence encodes CASSSSKSSYNEQFF.

This chain joins TRBV20-1 and TRBJ2-2; the D is unclear. CDR3 length: 11 amino acids. Trimming pared 1 base from V and 7 bases from J, leaving 4 bases between. From germline, CDR1 is DFQATT and CDR2 SNEGSKA (reference sequence). This CDR3 reads CSARGLGELFF. CDR3 sequence (DNA): TGCAGTGCTAGAGGGCTCGGGGAGCTGTTTTTT.

This chain joins TRBV6-6 and TRBJ1-2, with D possibly matching TRBD1 (6 bases). CDR1 MNHNY and CDR2 SVGAGI come from the germline V gene (reference sequence). V lost 4 bases and J lost 10, with 19 bases in between. The CDR3 is 14 residues long. CDR3 DNA: TGTGCCAGCAGTTCCTCGACAGGTCCGCTGCCCTACACCTTC. This codes for CASSSSTGPLPYTF.

This sequence joins TRBV19 and TRBJ1-4; perhaps TRBD1 as D (6 bases). This CDR3 is built from 17 residues. V lost 7 bases and J lost 6, with 24 bases in between. Germline V gives CDR1 LNHDA, CDR2 SQIVND (reference sequence). The CDR3 loop reads CASTSDRLRTKDEKLFF. The CDR3 DNA sequence: TGTGCCAGTACCTCGGACAGATTAAGAACCAAGGATGAAAAACTGTTTTTT.

This clonotype was detected ten times or more. The V and J genes are TRBV2 and TRBJ1-1, with TRBD1 matching 9 bases. The CDR3 covers 17 residues. Trimming at V came to 6 bases and at J to 4 bases, leaving 15 bases not matched to a gene. The germline V gene has CDR1 SNHLY and CDR2 FYNNEI. DNA of the CDR3: TGTGCCAGCAGGAATTGGGTTACAGGGGGCGTCGGCACTGAAGCTTTCTTT. Amino acids: CASRNWVTGGVGTEAFF.

In its sample, this clonotype was seen many times. The chain combines TRBV30 with TRBJ1-1; no firm D call. Germline CDR1 reads GTSNPN; CDR2 reads SVGIG (reference sequence). V dropped 3 bases and J dropped 3 bases, with 8 bases sitting between them. The CDR3 runs to 12 residues. The DNA for the CDR3 is TGTGCCTGGAGGACGGCCCACACTGAAGCTTTCTTT. Amino acids: CAWRTAHTEAFF. Filled out from reference TRBV30 and TRBJ1-1, the complete variable domain reads SQTIHQWPATLVQPVGSPLSLECTVEGTSNPNLYWYRQAAGRGLQLLFYSVGIGQISSEVPQNLSASRPQDRQFILSSKKLLLSDSGFYLCAWRTAHTEAFFGQGTRLTVV.

The rearrangement uses TRBV6-1 and TRBJ1-2, with D maybe TRBD1 (5 bases). The CDR3 has 15 amino acids. V shed 5 bases and J shed 12 bases, with 25 bases lying between them. Germline CDR1 reads MNHNS; CDR2 reads SASEGT. CDR3 loop: CASSYGLIGTAGDTF. The CDR3 DNA sequence: TGTGCCAGCAGTTATGGTCTTATCGGGACGGCCGGCGACACCTTC.

This clonotype was seen repeatedly, ten times or more. The CDR3 nucleotides are TGTGCCAGCAGTTTGAGTGTAGACGCTTTCTTT. Its protein is CASSLSVDAFF. The V gene is TRBV12-3 or TRBV12-4, the J gene TRBJ1-1; D uncertain. CDR3 length: 11 residues. V was pared by 3 bases and J by 11 bases, with 10 bases between.

With respect to this clonotype: The junction and the germline gene differ at one end; a read error may be behind it. The chain recombines TRBV7-9 with TRBJ2-1, with 9 bases lining up with TRBD2. This CDR3 has 15 amino acids. Looked up from germline, CDR1 is SEHNR and CDR2 is FQNEAQ (reference sequence). In DNA form, the CDR3 reads TGTGCCAGCAGACAAGGCGGGGGGGCCTACGATGAGCAGTTCTTC. This codes for CASRQGGGAYDEQFF.

This clonotype was counted only a few times. V and J are TRBV12-3 or TRBV12-4 and TRBJ2-7; D is perhaps TRBD1 (5 bases). The V end lost 3 bases, the J end lost 3 bases, and 12 bases lay between the germline ends. The CDR3 has 14 residues. This CDR3 reads CASSFGRVGYEQYF. CDR3 nucleotide sequence: TGTGCCAGCAGTTTTGGCAGGGTGGGCTACGAGCAGTACTTC.

This chain joins TRBV7-2 and TRBJ1-1; D unclear. Germline lookup yields CDR1 SGHTA and CDR2 FQGNSA. This CDR3 has 14 amino acids. Trimming took off 1 base at V and 4 bases at J, with 10 bases between the two ends. CDR3 sequence reads: CASSLVLHRTEAFF. The CDR3 bases are TGTGCCAGCAGCTTAGTATTACACCGCACTGAAGCTTTCTTT.

At least ten counts were recorded for this clonotype. The gene calls are TRBV2 and TRBJ1-1; D may be TRBD1 (5 bases). CDR3 size: 12 residues. Trimming removed 4 bases at V and 5 bases at J, with 8 bases between. Germline V CDR1 and CDR2: SNHLY, FYNNEI. CDR3 in DNA: TGTGCCAGCAGTGTTCCAGGGACTGAAGCTTTCTTT. This translates into CASSVPGTEAFF. Based on the CDR3 plus reference TRBV2 and TRBJ1-1, the full variable domain is EPEVTQTPSHQVTQMGQEVILRCVPISNHLYFYWYRQILGQKVEFLVSFYNNEISEKSEIFDDQFSVERPDGSNFTLKIRSTKLEDSAMYFCASSVPGTEAFFGQGTRLTVV.

This clonotype appeared many times. In DNA form, the CDR3 reads TGTGCCAGCAGCTTACCGGGACAGGGAAAGAAGGAGACCCAGTACTTC. Its translation: CASSLPGQGKKETQYF. The V call is TRBV7-8, the J call TRBJ2-5; 9 nucleotides match TRBD1. Germline lookup yields CDR1 SGHVS and CDR2 FQNEAQ. V was clipped by 2 bases and J by 5 bases; unmatched bases: 9. This CDR3 is built from 16 residues.